This T cell receptor (beta chain) was sequenced in a study of pediatric ulcerative colitis. Study overall: Disease was pancolitis in seven and left-sided in two, histology-confirmed.

Rectal tissue came from one to two pinch biopsies taken at colonoscopy. The germline CDR1 and CDR2 sequences are SGHKS and YYEKEE (reference sequence). V was clipped by 1 base and J by 4 bases, with 11 bases between them. CDR3 size: 14 residues. TCRdb keeps only in-frame clones here, not all; method: immunoSEQ multiplex PCR. The table has approximately 37,000 clones, roughly 71% seen once. General study points: Rectal repertoires separated controls, mild-moderate and acute severe colitis. No controls had the two rectal clonotypes shared by ulcerative colitis patients.

Points on this clone: No antigen is known for it.

The clonotype comes from a boy younger than 18 with severe ulcerative colitis. Material: gut tissue. The chain uses TRBV5-5 and TRBJ1-1; a weak D match, TRBD1 (6 bases). CDR3 nucleotides: TGTGCCAGCAGCTTGCAGGGGTTAGGCACTGAAGCTTTCTTT. It yields the protein CASSLQGLGTEAFF.